These 9 T cell receptor beta chains were all obtained from the same sample, sequenced in a study of beta chain features in type 1 diabetes. Study-wide points: Among patients with Type 1 diabetes, TCRB CDR3s were moderately but significantly shorter in every one of the four CD4+ subsets.

Their cognate antigens are unknown. As every portion of the isolated RNA was reverse transcribed, the sequencing read expressed TCRB transcripts. Repertoires were generated with immunoSEQ multiplex PCR, while TCRdb's copy carries only in-frame clones and drops some. The sample lists around 650,000 clones, approximately 13% occurring once. Sequenced material: naive CD4+ T cells from blood. These receptors were collected from a young man with type 1 diabetes.

The chain joins TRBV5-1 to TRBJ2-3; 7 bases agree with TRBD2. From germline, CDR1 is SGHRS and CDR2 YFSETQ. The V gene end was trimmed by 3 bases and the J gene end by 2 bases; junction bases not matched to a gene: 6. This CDR3 has 15 amino acids. As DNA, the CDR3 is TGCGCCAGCAGCTCCCAAGCGGGGATCACAGATACGCAGTATTTT. Its translation is CASSSQAGITDTQYF.

This clone has just a few counts. V is TRBV29-1 and J is TRBJ1-1; no firm D call. From germline, CDR1 is SQVTM and CDR2 ANQGSEA. This CDR3 is 12 amino acids long. V gave up 7 bases and J gave up 1 base, with 10 bases separating them. Written as DNA, the CDR3 is TGCAGCGCCTACACACAGAACACTGAAGCTTTCTTT. Its protein is CSAYTQNTEAFF.

In regard to this clone: Other DNA sequences in the sample encode the same CDR3. The chain is built from TRBV18 and TRBJ2-3; D uncertain. Germline CDR1 reads KGHSH; CDR2 reads LQKENI. This CDR3 region has 13 residues. V dropped 3 bases and J dropped 4 bases, with 8 bases sitting between them. The CDR3 here is CASSPPGADTQYF. CDR3 nucleotide sequence: TGTGCCAGCTCACCCCCCGGCGCAGATACGCAGTATTTT.

V and J are TRBV20-1 and TRBJ1-2; D remains ambiguous. Germline V gene lookup returns CDR1 DFQATT and CDR2 SNEGSKA (reference sequence). V gave up 6 bases and J gave up 9 bases, with 14 bases separating them. The CDR3 has 11 amino acids. CDR3 sequence reads: CSAAPGSRYTF. CDR3 nucleotides: TGCAGTGCCGCCCCGGGGTCGCGCTACACCTTC.

The chain links TRBV7-9 to TRBJ2-7; TRBD1 matches at 7 bases. Looked up from germline, CDR1 is SEHNR and CDR2 is FQNEAQ (reference sequence). The ends lost 5 bases at V and 1 base at J; junction bases unmatched: 11. This CDR3 is built from 16 residues. CDR3 loop: CASSPRQGPPSYEQYF. CDR3 DNA sequence: TGTGCCAGCAGCCCCAGACAGGGACCCCCGTCCTACGAGCAGTACTTC.

This chain links TRBV5-1 with TRBJ2-7, with 8 bases lining up with TRBD1. CDR3 length: 14 amino acids. Germline V gene lookup returns CDR1 SGHRS and CDR2 YFSETQ. V gave up 3 bases and J gave up 1 base; unmatched junction bases: 3. The CDR3: CASSSGQASYEQYF. The DNA for the CDR3 is TGCGCCAGCAGCTCGGGACAGGCATCCTACGAGCAGTACTTC.

This chain joins TRBV28 and TRBJ1-2, with unresolved D. Germline assignment: CDR1 MDHEN and CDR2 SYDVKM. CDR3 length equals 13 residues. The germline V and J ends were trimmed by 6 bases and 2 bases, with 10 bases remaining between them. Written as DNA, the CDR3 is TGTGCCAGCAGAACCCCGCCCAACTATGGCTACACCTTC. Encoded protein: CASRTPPNYGYTF.

The chain carries TRBV18 and TRBJ1-6; 8 nucleotides match TRBD1. V shed 2 bases, J shed 11 bases, and the junction held 8 bases outside the gene matches. The CDR3 runs 15 residues. Germline lookup yields CDR1 KGHSH and CDR2 LQKENI. The CDR3: CASSPMTDRATPLHF. The DNA of the CDR3 is TGTGCCAGCTCACCAATGACGGACAGGGCAACACCCCTCCACTTT.

This clone was counted only a few times. V gene TRBV5-6 combines with J gene TRBJ2-2; weak D call: TRBD1 (5 bases). Trimming shortened V by 3 bases and J by 3 bases, and 12 bases separated the two germline ends. This CDR3 has 15 residues. Germline loops: CDR1 SGHDT, CDR2 YYEEEE. CDR3 nucleotides: TGTGCCAGCAGCTCGATACAGGATTACACCGGGGAGCTGTTTTTT. Translating it yields CASSSIQDYTGELFF.